What follows are 2 T cell receptor beta chains derived from one specimen sequenced in a study of molecular identifiers for immune sequencing clone quantification. Each CDR3 protein is one row after TCRdb ran MiXCR on the PCR reads. The repertoire has tens of thousands of distinct CDR3 sequences, 21% of them found once; the top ten carry 1% to 1.2%. The source material was naive CD8+ T cells from blood, with Jurkat cell RNA spiked in. Subset of the sample: FACS-sorted CD8+CD4-CCR7+CD45RA+ naive T cells. These TCRs come from a human donor in good health. Some libraries in this study had Jurkat cell RNA spiked in.

Turning to this clonotype: This may arise from a read error, as a much more abundant clone is one base away. This chain links TRBV4-1 with TRBJ2-2; possible D gene TRBD1, 6 bases. V was clipped by 2 bases and J by 3 bases, with 16 bases between them. The CDR3 sequence is 17 residues long. Germline loops: CDR1 MGHRA, CDR2 YSYEKL. This CDR3 is CASSQTQGLTYTGELFF. CDR3 coding DNA: TGCGCCAGCAGCCAAACACAGGGTCTAACGTACACCGGGGAGCTGTTTTTT.

This clonotype has ten or more counts. This chain links TRBV6-5 with TRBJ2-3; D gene uncertain. The CDR3 has 14 amino acids. Trimming shortened V by 0 bases and J by 2 bases, and 6 bases separated the two germline ends. Germline V gene sequence: CDR1 MNHEY, CDR2 SVGAGI. CDR3 nucleotides: TGTGCCAGCAGTTACTCGGAACCCACAGATACGCAGTATTTT. This translates into CASSYSEPTDTQYF.